These 11 T cell receptor beta chains were sequenced from one sample in a study of blood T cell repertoires in COVID-19. The repertoire was sequenced with immunoSEQ multiplex PCR; TCRdb's copy has only in-frame clones and lacks some. The profile shows about 190,000 clones, more than 60% of them singletons. The source material was peripheral blood. These receptors all stem from a woman between 45 and 60 years old with acute or convalescent COVID-19.

The chain combines TRBV7-9 with TRBJ2-1, with a weak D call TRBD2 (7 bases). Germline-derived CDR1 and CDR2 are SEHNR and FQNEAQ (reference sequence). The CDR3 runs to 16 residues. V shed 5 bases and J shed 9 bases, with 23 bases lying between them. The CDR3 bases are TGTGCCAGCAGCCCCGATGGGCGGGGGCTTTCTCGTGAGCAGTTCTTC. The encoded protein is CASSPDGRGLSREQFF.

The rearrangement uses TRBV15 and TRBJ2-2; 7 bases match TRBD2. The CDR3 loop spans 14 amino acids. The junction had 1 base not matched to a gene; V was cut back by 0 bases and J by 6 bases. Germline V gene sequence: CDR1 LNHNV, CDR2 YYDKDF (reference sequence). The CDR3 sequence is CATSRDRGAGELFF. For the CDR3, the DNA is TGTGCCACCAGCAGAGATCGGGGGGCCGGGGAGCTGTTTTTT.

The rearrangement links TRBV11-2 to TRBJ2-2, with 8 bases lining up with TRBD2. This CDR3 has 17 amino acids. CDR1 and CDR2 from the germline V gene are SGHAT and FQNNGV. The junction had 10 bases not matched to a gene; V was cut back by 3 bases and J by 4 bases. This CDR3 is CASSFGGGGPATGELFF. In nucleotides, the CDR3 is TGTGCCAGCAGCTTTGGTGGCGGGGGGCCCGCCACCGGGGAGCTGTTTTTT.

The chain is built from TRBV27 and TRBJ1-5, with D perhaps matching TRBD1 (5 bases). CDR3 length: 15 amino acids. V lost 5 bases and J lost 4, with 15 bases in between. Germline V gives CDR1 MNHEY, CDR2 SMNVEV (reference sequence). This CDR3 is CASSPLTASNQPQHF. In DNA form, the CDR3 reads TGTGCCAGCAGTCCGCTGACAGCTTCAAATCAGCCCCAGCATTTT.

This clone has just one count. The rearrangement joins TRBV15 to TRBJ1-4, with 9 bases aligning to TRBD1. This CDR3 spans 15 amino acids. Germline-derived CDR1 and CDR2 are LNHNV and YYDKDF (reference sequence). Trimming cost V 2 bases and J 8 bases; bases outside gene matches: 6. CDR3 sequence reads: CATSRQTGGTEKLFF. The CDR3 DNA sequence: TGTGCCACCAGCAGACAGACAGGGGGTACAGAAAAACTGTTTTTT.

This sequence joins TRBV28 and TRBJ2-6; 9 nucleotides match TRBD1. V was pared by 3 bases and J by 1 base, with 7 bases of the junction left unmatched. Per germline, CDR1 MDHEN and CDR2 SYDVKM. The CDR3 runs to 18 residues. CDR3 region: CASSFTGGYVSGANVLTF. The CDR3 DNA sequence: TGTGCCAGCAGTTTCACAGGGGGCTACGTATCTGGGGCCAACGTCCTGACTTTC.

J is TRBJ2-7 and V is TRBV6-5; the D gene is possibly TRBD1 (5 bases). The CDR3 covers 15 residues. Germline V gene lookup returns CDR1 MNHEY and CDR2 SVGAGI. V was shortened by 3 bases and J by 0 bases, with 12 bases between the two germline ends. The CDR3 DNA follows: TGTGCCAGCAGTTATCAGGGAACCAACTCCTACGAGCAGTACTTC. This translates into CASSYQGTNSYEQYF.

Only a few counts were recorded for this clone. The chain couples TRBV19 to TRBJ2-2, with 7 bases matching TRBD2. The CDR3 sequence is 15 residues long. With 5 bases clipped from V and 4 bases from J, the junction kept 7 bases outside the gene matches. Per the germline V gene, CDR1 is LNHDA and CDR2 is SQIVND (reference sequence). For the CDR3, the DNA is TGTGCCAGTAGTCCACGGACTAGTTCCACCGGGGAGCTGTTTTTT. It specifies CASSPRTSSTGELFF.

This clone was picked up one time. V gene TRBV5-6 combines with J gene TRBJ2-7, with D perhaps TRBD1 (5 bases). The germline V gene has CDR1 SGHDT and CDR2 YYEEEE. This CDR3 comprises 12 residues. The V end was cut by 4 bases, the J end by 7 bases, with 12 bases between. CDR3 nucleotide sequence: TGTGCCAGCAGCCCCCAGGGAAGGGAGCAGTACTTC. Protein sequence: CASSPQGREQYF. The full variable domain, with the rest looked up from reference TRBV5-6 and TRBJ2-7, is DAGVTQSPTHLIKTRGQQVTLRCSPKSGHDTVSWYQQALGQGPQFIFQYYEEEERQRGNFPDRFSGHQFPNYSSELNVNALLLGDSALYLCASSPQGREQYFGPGTRLTVT.

J is TRBJ2-1 and V is TRBV28; D gene ambiguous. This CDR3 has 14 amino acids. Trimming pared 6 bases from V and 6 bases from J, leaving 15 bases between. Germline-derived CDR1 and CDR2 are MDHEN and SYDVKM. The CDR3 loop is CASRAPLVVNEQFF. CDR3 sequence (DNA): TGTGCCAGCAGGGCCCCCCTAGTGGTCAATGAGCAGTTCTTC.

Details on this clone: The junction does not match germline at one end; this may be a read error. V and J are TRBV7-2 and TRBJ2-7; possibly TRBD2 for D (5 bases). Germline CDR1 reads SGHTA; CDR2 reads FQGNSA. The CDR3 sequence is 11 residues long. This CDR3 is CASSLAQEQYF. CDR3 bases: TGTGCCAGCAGCCTAGCACAGGAGCAGTACTTC. The variable domain in full, with the rest retrieved from reference TRBV7-2 and TRBJ2-7, is GAGVSQSPSNKVTEKGKDVELRCDPISGHTALYWYRQSLGQGLEFLIYFQGNSAPDKSGLPSDRFSAERTGGSVSTLTIQRTQQEDSAVYLCASSLAQEQYFGPGTRLTVT.